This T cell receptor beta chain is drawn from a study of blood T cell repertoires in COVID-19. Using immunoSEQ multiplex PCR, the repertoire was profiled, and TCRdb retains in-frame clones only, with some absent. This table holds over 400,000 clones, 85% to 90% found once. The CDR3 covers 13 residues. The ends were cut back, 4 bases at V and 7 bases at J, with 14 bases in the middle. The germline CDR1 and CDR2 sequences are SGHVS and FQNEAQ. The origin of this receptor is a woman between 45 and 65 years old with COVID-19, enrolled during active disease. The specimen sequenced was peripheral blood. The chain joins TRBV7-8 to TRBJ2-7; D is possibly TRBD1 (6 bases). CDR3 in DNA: TGTGCCAGCAGCTATGGGACAATGGTGGAGCAGTACTTC. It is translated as CASSYGTMVEQYF.